These 22 T cell receptor beta chains came from one sample sequenced in a study of blood T cells in healthy people across ages. The second PCR ran about 6 to 12 cycles with a sample-barcoded 5' primer and J-beta primers. TCRdb fed the 5' RACE reads into MiXCR, producing one record per CDR3 protein. The sample shows fewer than 2,000,000 distinct CDR3 sequences, about 35% of them seen only once. Sequencing was carried out using blood. The receptor source for this set is a woman aged 30 to 39 in good health.

The chain is built from TRBV3-1 and TRBJ2-7; the match to TRBD1 covers 8 bases. This CDR3 has 15 amino acids. After removal of 0 bases from V and 6 bases from J, the junction contained 7 bases not matched to a gene. Germline V gene lookup returns CDR1 LGHDT and CDR2 YNNKEL (reference sequence). The CDR3 is CASSQDTRTGTEQYF. The DNA of the CDR3 is TGTGCCAGCAGCCAAGACACCCGGACAGGGACCGAGCAGTACTTC.

The V call is TRBV7-2, the J call TRBJ2-7; TRBD2 is a possible D gene (5 bases). The DNA matches TRBJ2-5 better at its end, which makes the J call doubtful. CDR3 length equals 18 residues. Germline values: CDR1 SGHTA, CDR2 FQGNSA. The CDR3 DNA follows: TGTGCCAGCAGCTTAGCTCAGCGGAAAGGCGGTACCCAAGAGACCCAGTACTTC. Protein sequence: CASSLAQRKGGTQETQYF.

The CDR3 DNA is TGTGCCAGCAACCTACAGGGTACCTATGGCTACACCTTC. This encodes CASNLQGTYGYTF. The gene calls are TRBV12-3 or TRBV12-4 and TRBJ1-2, with D possibly TRBD1 on 6 matching bases. V lost 7 bases and J 4 bases, leaving 13 bases between the germline ends. The CDR3 spans 13 residues.

The chain has TRBV29-1 and TRBJ2-5; TRBD1 aligns across 12 bases. Germline-derived CDR1 and CDR2 are SQVTM and ANQGSEA. The V segment lost 4 bases and the J segment 5 bases; nucleotides outside the gene matches: 8. CDR3 size: 15 residues. CDR3 amino acids: CSVAGTGGVAETQYF. The CDR3, as DNA: TGCAGCGTTGCCGGGACAGGGGGCGTAGCGGAGACCCAGTACTTC.

The V gene is TRBV5-1, the J gene TRBJ2-7; D remains ambiguous. This CDR3 is 14 amino acids long. V lost 1 base and J lost 0, with 8 bases in between. CDR1 is SGHRS, CDR2 YFSETQ, per germline. The CDR3 reads CASSLSVYSYEQYF. For the CDR3, the DNA is TGCGCCAGCAGCTTGTCGGTTTACTCCTACGAGCAGTACTTC.

The rearrangement uses TRBV19 and TRBJ2-3; 7 bases map to TRBD2. The CDR3 spans 15 residues. With V trimmed by 5 bases and J by 8 bases, 13 bases remained unmatched. Germline lookup yields CDR1 LNHDA and CDR2 SQIVND (reference sequence). This chain's CDR3 is CASSSSGKPSPTQYF. Written as DNA, the CDR3 is TGTGCCAGTAGTTCGAGCGGGAAACCCTCGCCTACGCAGTATTTT.

The chain employs TRBV28 and TRBJ1-2, with 7 bases fitting TRBD1. Germline lookup yields CDR1 MDHEN and CDR2 SYDVKM. The junction had 17 bases not matched to a gene; V was cut back by 7 bases and J by 3 bases. This CDR3 is 17 amino acids long. CDR3 amino acids: CASTIEWEGASYYGYTF. The CDR3 DNA sequence: TGTGCCAGCACCATAGAATGGGAGGGGGCGAGCTACTATGGCTACACCTTC.

About this clonotype: An end of the junction does not agree with germline; a read error may underlie this. J is TRBJ2-3 and V is TRBV7-6; 8 positions agree with TRBD2. The length of the CDR3 is 14 residues. Germline V CDR1 and CDR2: SGHVS, FNYEAQ. The CDR3 protein is CASSFSGVTDPQYF. DNA for the CDR3: TGTGCCAGCAGCTTTAGCGGGGTAACAGATCCGCAGTATTTT. The full variable domain, in which reference TRBV7-6 and TRBJ2-3 provide the parts outside the CDR3, is GAGVSQSPRYKVTKRGQDVALRCDPISGHVSLYWYRQALGQGPEFLTYFNYEAQQDKSGLPNDRFSAERPEGSISTLTIQRTEQRDSAMYRCASSFSGVTDPQYFGPGTRLTVL.

The table lists this clonotype with a few counts. The chain recombines TRBV28 with TRBJ2-5, with 8 nucleotides matching TRBD2. This CDR3 contains 15 residues. Germline V gene sequence: CDR1 MDHEN, CDR2 SYDVKM. J lost 11 bases, V lost 3 bases, and 14 bases had no gene match. CDR3 amino acids: CASSLPSGREWEQYF. CDR3 sequence (DNA): TGTGCCAGCAGTTTGCCTAGCGGGCGAGAATGGGAGCAGTACTTC.

The DNA of the CDR3 is TGTGCCAGCAGCTTGGCCGTCGGGGGGCAGCGCACAGATACGCAGTATTTT. Translating it yields CASSLAVGGQRTDTQYF. This chain links TRBV5-6 with TRBJ2-3; tentative D call: TRBD2 (7 bases). Germline V gene sequence: CDR1 SGHDT, CDR2 YYEEEE. V was shortened by 0 bases and J by 1 base, with 15 bases between the two germline ends. The CDR3 extends over 17 amino acids.

This clonotype was picked up a small number of times. V usage is TRBV4-1 and J usage is TRBJ2-1; D remains unclear. Germline CDR1 is MGHRA and CDR2 is YSYEKL. Trimming stripped 2 bases from V and 6 bases from J, with 14 bases between. The CDR3 is 15 amino acids. CDR3 amino acids: CASSQTQWVRNEQFF. In DNA, the CDR3 is TGCGCCAGCAGCCAAACGCAGTGGGTCCGCAATGAGCAGTTCTTC.

This chain joins TRBV29-1 and TRBJ1-1; D might be TRBD1 (5 bases). The CDR3 runs 13 residues. Trimming took 0 bases from V and 8 from J, leaving 13 bases between them. Germline V lookup: CDR1 SQVTM, CDR2 ANQGSEA. Here the CDR3 DNA reads TGCAGCGTTGAAGATCAGGGACTTCGGGAAGCTTTCTTT. It specifies CSVEDQGLREAFF.

This rearrangement joins TRBV20-1 to TRBJ1-2; TRBD1 is a possible D gene (5 bases). V lost 6 bases to trimming and J lost 3 bases, with 8 bases between them. The CDR3 totals 11 residues. The V gene's germline CDR1 is DFQATT and CDR2 SNEGSKA (reference sequence). CDR3 residues: CSAPTDYGYTF. The CDR3 DNA reads TGCAGTGCGCCGACAGACTATGGCTACACCTTC.

The CDR3, as DNA: TGTGCCAGCAGCTCGGACAGGACAGGGGACGAGCAGTACTTC. It codes for CASSSDRTGDEQYF. The rearrangement uses TRBV28 and TRBJ2-5, with TRBD1 matching over 9 bases. The J call is doubtful: the DNA matches TRBJ2-7 better. CDR1 and CDR2 from the germline V gene are MDHEN and SYDVKM. The CDR3 extends over 14 amino acids.

This rearrangement joins TRBV7-9 to TRBJ2-4, with TRBD1 as a possible D gene (5 bases). The J call may be wrong; the DNA end is better matched by TRBJ2-7. The CDR3 sequence is 14 residues long. CDR1 and CDR2 from the germline V gene are SEHNR and FQNEAQ (reference sequence). CDR3 amino acids: CASTPLQGSDEQYF. In DNA, the CDR3 is TGTGCCAGCACCCCTCTCCAGGGAAGCGACGAGCAGTACTTC.

This clonotype was detected ten times or more. The rearrangement joins TRBV9 to TRBJ2-5; D is unclear. V was clipped by 4 bases and J by 4 bases, with 14 bases between them. The CDR3 consists of 14 residues. Looked up from germline, CDR1 is SGDLS and CDR2 is YYNGEE. CDR3 coding DNA: TGTGCCAGCAGCCCGAATTGGGGTGCAGAGACCCAGTACTTC. Its translation: CASSPNWGAETQYF.

There are many counts of this clonotype. The chain links TRBV4-1 to TRBJ1-2, with D possibly matching TRBD1 (6 bases). Germline assignment: CDR1 MGHRA and CDR2 YSYEKL. Between the trimmed V and J ends, which lost 1 base and 4 bases, there was a span of 13 bases. The CDR3 has 15 amino acids. CDR3 bases: TGCGCCAGCAGCCAAGGACAGGCGGCTGTCTATGGCTACACCTTC. This sequence encodes CASSQGQAAVYGYTF.

This clonotype came up a few times. The V and J genes are TRBV3-1 and TRBJ2-3, with D possibly being TRBD1 (7 bases). With 4 bases removed from V and 4 bases from J, the gap between germline ends came to 15 bases. The CDR3 spans 15 residues. CDR1 is LGHDT, CDR2 YNNKEL, per germline (reference sequence). The CDR3 region has the DNA TGTGCCAGCAGCCTCCCAGGGGGGCTCGCAGATACGCAGTATTTT. Protein sequence: CASSLPGGLADTQYF.

The genes are TRBV6-5 and TRBJ2-3; D is unresolved. This CDR3 comprises 13 residues. Germline CDR1 reads MNHEY; CDR2 reads SVGAGI. Trimming removed 2 bases from V and 4 bases from J, with 7 bases in between. CDR3 in DNA: TGTGCCAGCAGTTACATGGGCGCAGATACGCAGTATTTT. Protein sequence: CASSYMGADTQYF.

This clonotype was counted only a few times. The chain has TRBV5-1 and TRBJ2-1, with TRBD1 as a possible D gene (5 bases). CDR3 size: 16 residues. Germline V gene sequence: CDR1 SGHRS, CDR2 YFSETQ. Trimming took off 4 bases at V and 0 bases at J, with 14 bases between the two ends. The CDR3 loop is CASSPSGHRSYNEQFF. The CDR3 bases are TGCGCCAGCAGCCCCTCAGGGCACCGCTCCTACAATGAGCAGTTCTTC.

The gene calls are TRBV7-9 and TRBJ2-7, with 7 nucleotides matching TRBD2. Per the germline V gene, CDR1 is SEHNR and CDR2 is FQNEAQ (reference sequence). J gave up 3 bases and V 1 base, and 3 bases lay outside the gene matches. This CDR3 is built from 14 residues. CDR3 protein: CASSLGEGIYEQYF. The CDR3 DNA follows: TGTGCCAGCAGCTTAGGGGAGGGGATCTACGAGCAGTACTTC.

This clonotype showed up just once. The V gene is TRBV20-1, the J gene TRBJ2-7, with D maybe TRBD1 (5 bases). V was cut by 4 bases and J by 2 bases, with 21 bases left in between. The germline V gene encodes CDR1 DFQATT and CDR2 SNEGSKA (reference sequence). This CDR3 is built from 16 residues. CDR3 nucleotide sequence: TGCAGTGCTACACCCGTGCAGGGCGTGGGTACCTACGAGCAGTACTTC. Translating gives CSATPVQGVGTYEQYF.